This entry features one T cell receptor beta chain sequence. These data belong to a study of blood T cell repertoires in COVID-19. About the research overall: Material from acute and convalescent COVID-19 was sourced from the United States, Italy and Spain. T cells, B-cell-depleted T cells, or PBMCs supplied cDNA or gDNA.

Authors' analysis steps: Cell counts per sample came from amplifying reference gene primers. Sequencing was performed with immunoSEQ multiplex PCR; in TCRdb, only in-frame clones are kept and a portion is missing. The V and J calls and the clone size are those of that table, but D and trimming were determined from the DNA. Here the sample spans almost 25,000 clones, 75% to 85% being singletons. Per germline, CDR1 MGHRA and CDR2 YSYEKL. CDR3 length: 16 amino acids. Trimming stripped 1 base from V and 3 bases from J, with 12 bases between. The TCR sequence derives from a human donor in a cohort sampled during active COVID-19. The gene calls are TRBV4-1 and TRBJ2-2; possibly TRBD2 for D (6 bases). Sequenced sample: peripheral blood. Here the CDR3 DNA reads TGCGCCAGCAGCCAAGTGGTAGCGGACTACACCGGGGAGCTGTTTTTT. Protein: CASSQVVADYTGELFF.